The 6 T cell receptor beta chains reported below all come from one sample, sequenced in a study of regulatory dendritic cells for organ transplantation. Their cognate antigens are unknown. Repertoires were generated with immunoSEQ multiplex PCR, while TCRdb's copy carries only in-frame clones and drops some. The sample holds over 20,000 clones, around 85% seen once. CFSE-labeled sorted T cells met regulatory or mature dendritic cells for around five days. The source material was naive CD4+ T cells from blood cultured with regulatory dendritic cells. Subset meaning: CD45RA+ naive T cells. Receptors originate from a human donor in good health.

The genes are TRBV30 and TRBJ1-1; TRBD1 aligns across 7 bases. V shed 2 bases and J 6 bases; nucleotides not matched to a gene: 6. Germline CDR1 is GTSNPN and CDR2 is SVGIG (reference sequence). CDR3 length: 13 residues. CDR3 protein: CAWSRKQGPEAFF. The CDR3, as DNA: TGTGCCTGGAGTAGAAAACAGGGGCCTGAAGCTTTCTTT.

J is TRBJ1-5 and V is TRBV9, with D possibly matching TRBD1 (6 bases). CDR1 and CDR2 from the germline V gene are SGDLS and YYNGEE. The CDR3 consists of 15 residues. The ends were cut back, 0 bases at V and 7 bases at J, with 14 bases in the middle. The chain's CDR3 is CASSVGSGAGQPQHF. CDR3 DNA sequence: TGTGCCAGCAGCGTAGGATCAGGGGCCGGGCAGCCCCAGCATTTT.

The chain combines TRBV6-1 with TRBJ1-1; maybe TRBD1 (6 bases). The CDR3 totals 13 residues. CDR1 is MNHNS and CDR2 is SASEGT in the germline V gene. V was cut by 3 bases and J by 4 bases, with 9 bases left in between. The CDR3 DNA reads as TGTGCCAGCAGTGAGGAGGGGGGCACTGAAGCTTTCTTT. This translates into CASSEEGGTEAFF.

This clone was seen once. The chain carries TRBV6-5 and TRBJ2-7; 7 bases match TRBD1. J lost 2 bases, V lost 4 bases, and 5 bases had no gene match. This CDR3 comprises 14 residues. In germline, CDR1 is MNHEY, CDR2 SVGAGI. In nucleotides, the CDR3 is TGTGCCAGCAGTTCTTCCAGGGGGACCTACGAGCAGTACTTC. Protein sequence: CASSSSRGTYEQYF.

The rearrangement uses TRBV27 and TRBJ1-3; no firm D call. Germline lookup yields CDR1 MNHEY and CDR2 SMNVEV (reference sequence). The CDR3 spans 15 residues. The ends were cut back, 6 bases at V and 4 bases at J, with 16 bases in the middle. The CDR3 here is CASSRTVTAGNTIYF. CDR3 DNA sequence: TGTGCCAGCAGCCGGACGGTGACCGCGGGAAACACCATATATTTT.

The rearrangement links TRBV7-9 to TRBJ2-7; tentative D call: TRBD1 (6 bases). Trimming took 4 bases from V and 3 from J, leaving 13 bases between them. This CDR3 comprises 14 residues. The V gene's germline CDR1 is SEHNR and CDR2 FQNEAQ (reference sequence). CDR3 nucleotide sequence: TGTGCCAGCAGCTGGAACAGGGTTAGCTACGAGCAGTACTTC. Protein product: CASSWNRVSYEQYF.